Reported below is one T cell receptor beta chain. The data were taken from a study of chemoradiotherapy in HPV16-positive cancers. The method was immunoSEQ multiplex PCR; TCRdb's version includes in-frame clones alone and lacks a portion of them. This table holds 2,000 or so clones, roughly 80% found once. The germline V gene encodes CDR1 LGHNA and CDR2 YNFKEQ. The CDR3 runs to 18 residues. With 0 bases removed from V and 8 bases from J, the gap between germline ends came to 26 bases. The chain links TRBV4-2 to TRBJ2-7, with a possible D match to TRBD2 (7 bases). This receptor was obtained from a human donor with HPV-associated anogenital cancer. The sequencing here drew on tumor tissue, taken from a patient who underwent chemoradiotherapy. The chain's CDR3 is CASSQEPYGGAAWGKQYF. CDR3 in DNA: TGTGCCAGCAGCCAAGAGCCGTATGGGGGGGCAGCCTGGGGAAAGCAGTACTTC.